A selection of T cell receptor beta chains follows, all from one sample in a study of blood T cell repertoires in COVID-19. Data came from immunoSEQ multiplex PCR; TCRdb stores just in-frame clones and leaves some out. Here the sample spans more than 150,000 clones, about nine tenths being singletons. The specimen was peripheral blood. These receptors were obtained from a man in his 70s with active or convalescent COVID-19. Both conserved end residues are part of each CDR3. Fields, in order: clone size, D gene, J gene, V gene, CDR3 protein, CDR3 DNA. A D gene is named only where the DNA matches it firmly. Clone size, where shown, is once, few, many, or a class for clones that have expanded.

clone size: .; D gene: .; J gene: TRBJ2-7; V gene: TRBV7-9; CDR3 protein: CASSRQAPRAYEQYF; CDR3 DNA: TGTGCCAGCAGCCGACAGGCCCCACGGGCCTACGAGCAGTACTTC
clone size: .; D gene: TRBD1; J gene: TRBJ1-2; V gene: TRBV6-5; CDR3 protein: CASRPPGQGLYGYTF; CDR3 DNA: TGTGCCAGCAGACCTCCGGGACAGGGGCTTTATGGCTACACCTTC
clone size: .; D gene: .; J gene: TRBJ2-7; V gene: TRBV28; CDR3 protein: CASRNQGSDEQYF; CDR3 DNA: TGTGCCAGCAGAAACCAGGGGAGCGACGAGCAGTACTTC
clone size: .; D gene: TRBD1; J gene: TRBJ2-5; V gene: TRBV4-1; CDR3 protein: CASSQDPQGAQTQYF; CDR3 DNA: TGCGCCAGCAGCCAAGATCCACAGGGGGCGCAGACCCAGTACTTC
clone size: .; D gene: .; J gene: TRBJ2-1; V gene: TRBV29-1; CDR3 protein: CSAYEAPEQFF; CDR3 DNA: TGCAGCGCGTACGAGGCCCCCGAGCAGTTCTTC
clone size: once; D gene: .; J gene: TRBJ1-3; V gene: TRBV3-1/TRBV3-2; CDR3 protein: CASSPGGSGNTIYF; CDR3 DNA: TGTGCCAGCAGCCCCGGAGGGTCTGGAAACACCATATATTTT
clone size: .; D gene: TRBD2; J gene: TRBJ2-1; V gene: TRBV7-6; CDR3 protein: CASKKTSGSYNEQFF; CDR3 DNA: TGTGCCAGCAAAAAGACTAGCGGTTCCTACAATGAGCAGTTCTTC
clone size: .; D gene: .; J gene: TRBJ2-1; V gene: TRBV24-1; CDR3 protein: CATSDPGLGGLNEQFF; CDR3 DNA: TGTGCCACCAGTGACCCCGGACTCGGCGGGCTAAATGAGCAGTTCTTC
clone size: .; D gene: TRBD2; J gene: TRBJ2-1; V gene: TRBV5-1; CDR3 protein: CATRLAERNEQFF; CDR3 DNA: TGCGCCACCAGACTAGCGGAACGCAATGAGCAGTTCTTC
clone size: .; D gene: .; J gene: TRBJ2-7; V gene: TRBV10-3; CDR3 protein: CAISERSSYEQYF; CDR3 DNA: TGTGCCATCAGTGAGCGTAGCTCCTACGAGCAGTACTTC
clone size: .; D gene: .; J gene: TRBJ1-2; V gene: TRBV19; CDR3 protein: CASSIRDSWYGYTF; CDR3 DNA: TGTGCCAGTAGTATCAGGGATTCTTGGTATGGCTACACCTTC
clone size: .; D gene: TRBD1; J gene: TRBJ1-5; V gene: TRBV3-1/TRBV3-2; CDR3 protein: CASSQDRAGGKVQPQHF; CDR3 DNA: TGTGCCAGCAGCCAAGATCGGGCAGGGGGGAAGGTTCAGCCCCAGCATTTT
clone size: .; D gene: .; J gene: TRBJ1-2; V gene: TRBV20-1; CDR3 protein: CSALAGSGYTF; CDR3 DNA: TGCAGTGCTCTCGCGGGGAGTGGCTACACCTTC
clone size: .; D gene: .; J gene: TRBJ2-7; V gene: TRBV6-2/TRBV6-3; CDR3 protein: CASSNSLPLYEQYF; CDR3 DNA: TGTGCCAGCAGTAACTCGCTACCCCTCTACGAGCAGTACTTC
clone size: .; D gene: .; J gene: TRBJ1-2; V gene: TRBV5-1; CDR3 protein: CASSFGGTPDDYGYTF; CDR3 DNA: TGCGCCAGCAGCTTTGGGGGGACCCCGGACGACTATGGCTACACCTTC
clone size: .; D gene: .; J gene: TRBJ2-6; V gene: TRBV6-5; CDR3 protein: CASGRSGANVLTF; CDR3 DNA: TGTGCCAGCGGGCGCTCTGGGGCCAACGTCCTGACTTTC
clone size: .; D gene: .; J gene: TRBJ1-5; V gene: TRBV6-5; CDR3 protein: CASSHGRANQPQHF; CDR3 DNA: TGTGCCAGCAGCCACGGGAGGGCGAATCAGCCCCAGCATTTT
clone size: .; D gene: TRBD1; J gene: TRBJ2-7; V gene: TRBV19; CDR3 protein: CASSTTGGGRGEQYF; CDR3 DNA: TGTGCCAGTAGTACAACAGGGGGCGGCAGGGGCGAGCAGTACTTC
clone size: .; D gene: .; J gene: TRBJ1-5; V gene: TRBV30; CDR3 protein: CAWSVTLGAGNQPQHF; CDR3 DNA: TGTGCCTGGAGTGTCACCCTAGGGGCTGGAAATCAGCCCCAGCATTTT
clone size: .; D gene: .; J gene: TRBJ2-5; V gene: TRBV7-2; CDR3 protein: CASSSFGQSVGETQYF; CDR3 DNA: TGTGCCAGCAGCTCGTTCGGACAGTCCGTAGGGGAGACCCAGTACTTC
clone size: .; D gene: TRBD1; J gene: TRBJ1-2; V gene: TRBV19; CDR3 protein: CASNRGQNGYTF; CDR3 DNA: TGTGCCAGTAACAGGGGGCAGAATGGCTACACCTTC
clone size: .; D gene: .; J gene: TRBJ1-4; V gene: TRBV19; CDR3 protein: CASSIWGLSEKLFF; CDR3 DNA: TGTGCCAGTAGTATATGGGGGCTGAGTGAAAAACTGTTTTTT
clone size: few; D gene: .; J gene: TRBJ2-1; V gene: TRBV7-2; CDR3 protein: CASSPYGSSSYNEQFF; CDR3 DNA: TGTGCCAGCAGCCCATACGGGAGTAGCTCCTACAATGAGCAGTTCTTC
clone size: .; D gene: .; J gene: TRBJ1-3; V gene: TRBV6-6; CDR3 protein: CASRGQGTGNTIYF; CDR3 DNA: TGTGCCAGCAGGGGTCAGGGAACTGGAAACACCATATATTTT
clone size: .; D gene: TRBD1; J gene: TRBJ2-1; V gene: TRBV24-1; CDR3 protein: CATSDSTGQAYNEQFF; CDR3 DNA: TGTGCCACCAGTGATTCAACGGGACAGGCCTACAATGAGCAGTTCTTC
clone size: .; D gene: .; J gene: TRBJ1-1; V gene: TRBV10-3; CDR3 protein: CAISDRGNTEAFF; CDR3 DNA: TGTGCCATCAGTGATCGAGGGAACACTGAAGCTTTCTTT
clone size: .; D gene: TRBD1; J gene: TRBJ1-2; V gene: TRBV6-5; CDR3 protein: CASSPRTGQTGGYNF; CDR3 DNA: TGTGCCAGCAGTCCCCGGACAGGGCAAACGGGCGGCTACAACTTC
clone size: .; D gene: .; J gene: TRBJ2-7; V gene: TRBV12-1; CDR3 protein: CASSGSGGYEQYF; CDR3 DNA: TGTGCCAGCAGCGGTTCGGGGGGTTACGAGCAGTACTTC
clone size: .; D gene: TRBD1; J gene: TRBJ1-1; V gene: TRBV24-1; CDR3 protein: CATSDPRQGTEAFF; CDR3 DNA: TGTGCCACCAGTGATCCTCGACAGGGCACTGAAGCTTTCTTT
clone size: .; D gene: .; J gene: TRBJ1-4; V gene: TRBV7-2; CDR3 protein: CASSLAGGAGGEKLFF; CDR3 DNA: TGTGCCAGCAGCTTAGCGGGGGGGGCTGGAGGTGAAAAACTGTTTTTT
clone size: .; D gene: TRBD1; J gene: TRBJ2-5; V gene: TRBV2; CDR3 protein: CASRENRGQETQYF; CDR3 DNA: TGTGCCAGCAGGGAAAACAGGGGTCAAGAGACCCAGTACTTC
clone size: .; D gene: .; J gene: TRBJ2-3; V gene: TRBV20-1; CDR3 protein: CSASRQTDTQYF; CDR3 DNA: TGCAGTGCTAGTAGACAGACAGATACGCAGTATTTT
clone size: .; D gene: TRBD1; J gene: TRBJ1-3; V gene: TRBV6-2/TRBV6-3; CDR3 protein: CASSKTGVGNTIYF; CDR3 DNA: TGTGCCAGCAGCAAGACAGGGGTTGGAAACACCATATATTTT
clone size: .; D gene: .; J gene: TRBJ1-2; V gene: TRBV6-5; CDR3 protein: CASGYRDLYGYTF; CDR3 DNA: TGTGCCAGCGGGTACAGGGACCTCTATGGCTACACCTTC
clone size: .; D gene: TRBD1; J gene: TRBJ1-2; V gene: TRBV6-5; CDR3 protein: CASREEWDRGNGYTF; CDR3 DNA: TGTGCCAGCAGGGAGGAATGGGACAGGGGTAATGGCTACACCTTC
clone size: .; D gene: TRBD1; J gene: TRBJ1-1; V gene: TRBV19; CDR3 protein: CASSIEPTGAEAFF; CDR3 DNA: TGTGCCAGTAGTATAGAACCTACAGGGGCTGAAGCTTTCTTT
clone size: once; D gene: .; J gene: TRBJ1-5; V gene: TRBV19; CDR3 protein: CASSIDAVLKPQHF; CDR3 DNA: TGTGCCAGTAGTATAGATGCGGTCTTGAAGCCCCAGCATTTT
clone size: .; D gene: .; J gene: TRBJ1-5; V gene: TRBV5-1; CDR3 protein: CASSSTGSGNQPQHF; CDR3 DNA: TGCGCCAGCAGCTCAACAGGGTCTGGCAATCAGCCCCAGCATTTT
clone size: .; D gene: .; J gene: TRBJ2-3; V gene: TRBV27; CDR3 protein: CASSPTGPFGTDTQYF; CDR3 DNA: TGTGCCAGCAGTCCTACAGGGCCTTTTGGGACAGATACGCAGTATTTT
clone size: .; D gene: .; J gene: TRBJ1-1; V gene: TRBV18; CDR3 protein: CASSPTAQEAFF; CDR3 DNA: TGTGCCAGCTCACCAACAGCCCAGGAAGCTTTCTTT
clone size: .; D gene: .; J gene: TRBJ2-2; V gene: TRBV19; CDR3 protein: CASSIGLLAGELFF; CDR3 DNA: TGTGCCAGTAGTATCGGACTATTGGCCGGGGAGCTGTTTTTT
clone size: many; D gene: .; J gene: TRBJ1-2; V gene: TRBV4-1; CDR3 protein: CASSQSRVALTSNYGYTF; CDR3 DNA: TGCGCCAGCAGCCAAAGCCGGGTGGCCCTTACATCAAACTATGGCTACACCTTC
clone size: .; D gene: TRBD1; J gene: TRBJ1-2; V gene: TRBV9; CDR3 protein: CASSGRDRGTYGYTF; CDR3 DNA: TGTGCCAGCAGCGGCCGGGACAGGGGGACCTATGGCTACACCTTC
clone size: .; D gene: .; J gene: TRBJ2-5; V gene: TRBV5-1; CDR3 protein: CASSFSSHQETQYF; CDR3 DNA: TGCGCCAGCAGCTTCTCTAGTCATCAAGAGACCCAGTACTTC
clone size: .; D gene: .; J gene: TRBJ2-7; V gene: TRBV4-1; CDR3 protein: CASSQEGALVYEQYF; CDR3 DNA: TGCGCCAGCAGCCAAGAGGGAGCTTTGGTCTACGAGCAGTACTTC
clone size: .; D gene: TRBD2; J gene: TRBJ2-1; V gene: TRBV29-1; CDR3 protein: CSVPGTSGSNYEQFF; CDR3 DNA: TGCAGCGTCCCTGGGACTAGCGGGAGTAACTATGAGCAGTTCTTC
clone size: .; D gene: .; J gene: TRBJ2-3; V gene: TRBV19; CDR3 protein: CASSIFGSRTDTQYF; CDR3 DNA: TGTGCCAGTAGTATATTCGGGTCACGCACAGATACGCAGTATTTT
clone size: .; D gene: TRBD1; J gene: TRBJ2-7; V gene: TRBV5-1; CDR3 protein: CASSLFPPGQGVYEQYF; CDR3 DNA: TGCGCCAGCAGCTTGTTCCCCCCGGGACAGGGGGTTTACGAGCAGTACTTC
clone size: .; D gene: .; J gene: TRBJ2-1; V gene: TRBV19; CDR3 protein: CASSMSGFYNEQFF; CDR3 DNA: TGTGCCAGTAGTATGAGCGGATTTTACAATGAGCAGTTCTTC
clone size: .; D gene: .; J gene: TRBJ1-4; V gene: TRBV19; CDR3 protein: CASTLSRGRGATNEKLFF; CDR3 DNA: TGTGCCAGTACCCTCTCGCGAGGGAGAGGCGCAACTAATGAAAAACTGTTTTTT
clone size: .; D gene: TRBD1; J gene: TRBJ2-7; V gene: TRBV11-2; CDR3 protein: CASSLINRGRDRGSYEQYF; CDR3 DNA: TGTGCCAGCAGCTTAATAAATCGCGGAAGGGACAGGGGGTCCTACGAGCAGTACTTC
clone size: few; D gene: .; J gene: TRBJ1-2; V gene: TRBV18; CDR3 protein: CASSPGQYDGYTF; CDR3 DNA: TGTGCCAGCTCACCAGGGCAGTACGATGGCTACACCTTC
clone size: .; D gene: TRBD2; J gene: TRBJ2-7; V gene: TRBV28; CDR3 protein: CASSPPGGGYEQYF; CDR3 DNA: TGTGCCAGCAGTCCCCCGGGAGGGGGGTACGAGCAGTACTTC